These T cell receptor beta chains were read from a single sample in a study of shared clonotypes between healthy human individuals. Sequencing was performed with immunoSEQ multiplex PCR; in TCRdb, only in-frame clones are kept and a portion is missing. The top ten hold approximately 1.3% of the sample, which has about 1 million clones, about three quarters seen once. The sample was memory CD4+ T cells sorted from blood. Receptors originate from a man aged 18 to 35 in good health. CDR3s include the opening cysteine and the closing phenylalanine or tryptophan. Fields, in order: clone size, V gene, D gene, J gene, CDR3 protein, CDR3 DNA. The D gene is left open where the match is weak. Not all rows give a size; the values are once, few, many and, for expanded clones, a class.

abundance: -
v_gene: TRBV6-6
d_gene: -
j_gene: TRBJ2-7
CDR3aa: CASSEGQIGPYEQYF
CDR3nt: TGTGCCAGCAGCGAGGGGCAGATAGGTCCCTACGAGCAGTACTTC

abundance: -
v_gene: TRBV19
d_gene: TRBD1
j_gene: TRBJ2-7
CDR3aa: CASSSTGDSYEQYF
CDR3nt: TGTGCCAGTAGCTCGACAGGGGATTCCTACGAGCAGTACTTC

abundance: once
v_gene: TRBV2
d_gene: TRBD2
j_gene: TRBJ2-7
CDR3aa: CASSGSSGYEQYF
CDR3nt: TGTGCCAGCAGCGGTTCTAGCGGCTACGAGCAGTACTTC

abundance: few
v_gene: TRBV2
d_gene: -
j_gene: TRBJ1-4
CDR3aa: CASSGTGEKLFF
CDR3nt: TGTGCCAGCAGTGGAACAGGTGAAAAACTGTTTTTT

abundance: once
v_gene: TRBV12-5
d_gene: TRBD2
j_gene: TRBJ2-7
CDR3aa: CASGPTSGRGYEQYF
CDR3nt: TGTGCTAGTGGTCCGACTAGCGGGAGGGGGTACGAGCAGTACTTC

abundance: few
v_gene: TRBV28
d_gene: TRBD1
j_gene: TRBJ1-2
CDR3aa: CASSPPGQANYGYTF
CDR3nt: TGTGCCAGCAGTCCCCCGGGACAGGCCAACTATGGCTACACCTTC

abundance: once
v_gene: TRBV28
d_gene: -
j_gene: TRBJ1-3
CDR3aa: CASSEPRGGPGNTIYF
CDR3nt: TGTGCCAGCAGTGAACCAAGGGGGGGGCCTGGAAACACCATATATTTT

abundance: many
v_gene: TRBV28
d_gene: -
j_gene: TRBJ1-2
CDR3aa: CASSPRPRGGGYTF
CDR3nt: TGTGCCAGCAGTCCCCGGCCAAGGGGGGGTGGCTACACCTTC

abundance: -
v_gene: TRBV5-1
d_gene: TRBD1
j_gene: TRBJ2-1
CDR3aa: CASTRTGQGSNNEQFF
CDR3nt: TGCGCCAGCACAAGAACGGGACAGGGTTCTAACAATGAGCAGTTCTTC

abundance: -
v_gene: TRBV28
d_gene: -
j_gene: TRBJ1-2
CDR3aa: CALVGARGYTF
CDR3nt: TGTGCCTTAGTGGGGGCGAGAGGCTACACCTTC

abundance: few
v_gene: TRBV6-1
d_gene: -
j_gene: TRBJ2-1
CDR3aa: CASSFAEGEQFF
CDR3nt: TGTGCCAGCAGCTTCGCCGAAGGGGAGCAGTTCTTC

abundance: -
v_gene: TRBV7-9
d_gene: TRBD1
j_gene: TRBJ1-4
CDR3aa: CASSRAQGAEKLFF
CDR3nt: TGTGCCAGCAGCCGGGCACAGGGGGCGGAAAAACTGTTTTTT

abundance: -
v_gene: TRBV7-8
d_gene: -
j_gene: TRBJ1-1
CDR3aa: CASSVRGGLDTEAFF
CDR3nt: TGTGCCAGCAGTGTGCGGGGGGGCTTAGACACTGAAGCTTTCTTT

abundance: few
v_gene: TRBV7-9
d_gene: -
j_gene: TRBJ1-1
CDR3aa: CASSLVGFGTEAFF
CDR3nt: TGTGCCAGCAGCTTAGTCGGGTTTGGAACTGAAGCTTTCTTT

abundance: -
v_gene: TRBV7-2
d_gene: TRBD2
j_gene: TRBJ2-3
CDR3aa: CASRERTSGRRNTQYF
CDR3nt: TGTGCCAGCAGGGAGAGGACTAGCGGGAGGCGGAATACGCAGTATTTT

abundance: -
v_gene: TRBV5-7
d_gene: TRBD2
j_gene: TRBJ2-1
CDR3aa: CASSLARTSVNEQFF
CDR3nt: TGTGCCAGCAGCTTGGCTAGGACTAGCGTCAATGAGCAGTTCTTC

abundance: -
v_gene: TRBV27
d_gene: TRBD1
j_gene: TRBJ2-7
CDR3aa: CASSPGTGPYEQYF
CDR3nt: TGTGCCAGCAGTCCCGGGACAGGACCCTACGAGCAGTACTTC

abundance: -
v_gene: TRBV6-5
d_gene: TRBD1
j_gene: TRBJ2-5
CDR3aa: CASSYSIQGARETQYF
CDR3nt: TGTGCCAGCAGTTACTCGATCCAGGGGGCACGGGAGACCCAGTACTTC

abundance: once
v_gene: TRBV7-2
d_gene: -
j_gene: TRBJ1-1
CDR3aa: CASSSTRGAGVEAFF
CDR3nt: TGTGCCAGCAGCTCGACCCGTGGAGCGGGGGTTGAAGCTTTCTTT

abundance: few
v_gene: TRBV28
d_gene: -
j_gene: TRBJ1-3
CDR3aa: CASRPGAISGNTIYF
CDR3nt: TGTGCCAGCAGACCCGGGGCCATCTCTGGAAACACCATATATTTT

abundance: -
v_gene: TRBV5-6
d_gene: -
j_gene: TRBJ1-2
CDR3aa: CASSLRSTGYGYTF
CDR3nt: TGTGCCAGCAGCTTGCGTAGTACAGGCTATGGCTACACCTTC

abundance: few
v_gene: TRBV5-1
d_gene: -
j_gene: TRBJ1-6
CDR3aa: CASSRNRANNSPLHF
CDR3nt: TGCGCCAGCAGCAGGAACCGGGCTAACAATTCACCCCTCCACTTT

abundance: few
v_gene: TRBV6-5
d_gene: -
j_gene: TRBJ1-3
CDR3aa: CASSYSRSGKNTIYF
CDR3nt: TGTGCCAGCAGTTACTCGCGGAGTGGGAAAAACACCATATATTTT

abundance: once
v_gene: TRBV6-5
d_gene: TRBD2
j_gene: TRBJ2-2
CDR3aa: CASSYDLAGAGELFF
CDR3nt: TGTGCCAGCAGTTATGACCTAGCGGGAGCCGGGGAGCTGTTTTTT

abundance: -
v_gene: TRBV6-5
d_gene: TRBD1
j_gene: TRBJ1-1
CDR3aa: CASRSTWTGLSEAFF
CDR3nt: TGTGCCAGCAGGAGTACTTGGACAGGGTTGTCTGAAGCTTTCTTT

abundance: -
v_gene: TRBV5-1
d_gene: -
j_gene: TRBJ2-7
CDR3aa: CASMGQLREQYF
CDR3nt: TGCGCCAGCATGGGCCAGCTCCGAGAGCAGTACTTC

abundance: -
v_gene: TRBV21-1
d_gene: -
j_gene: TRBJ2-4
CDR3aa: CASSKEGGIIQYF
CDR3nt: TGTGCCAGCAGCAAAGAGGGGGGCATCATTCAGTACTTC

abundance: -
v_gene: TRBV5-5
d_gene: -
j_gene: TRBJ1-2
CDR3aa: CASSLALPDYETGGYTF
CDR3nt: TGTGCCAGCAGCTTGGCCCTCCCGGACTACGAAACAGGTGGCTACACCTTC

abundance: -
v_gene: TRBV5-6
d_gene: TRBD1
j_gene: TRBJ2-7
CDR3aa: CASSTRTGPQYF
CDR3nt: TGTGCCAGCAGCACCCGGACAGGGCCGCAGTACTTC